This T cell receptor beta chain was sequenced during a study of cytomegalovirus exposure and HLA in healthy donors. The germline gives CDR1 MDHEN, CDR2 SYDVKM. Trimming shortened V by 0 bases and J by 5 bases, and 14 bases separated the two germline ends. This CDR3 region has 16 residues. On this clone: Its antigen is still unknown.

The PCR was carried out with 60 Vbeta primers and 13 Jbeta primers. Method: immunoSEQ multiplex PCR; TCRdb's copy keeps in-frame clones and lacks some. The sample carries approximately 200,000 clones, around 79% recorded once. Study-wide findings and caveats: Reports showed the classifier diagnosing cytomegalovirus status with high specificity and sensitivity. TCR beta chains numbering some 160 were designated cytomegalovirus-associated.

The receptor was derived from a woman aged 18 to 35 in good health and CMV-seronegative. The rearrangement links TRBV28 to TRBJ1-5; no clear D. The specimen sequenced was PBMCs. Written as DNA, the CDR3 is TGTGCCAGCAGTTTATGGGAGAAAGGAGGGTATCAGCCCCAGCATTTT. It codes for CASSLWEKGGYQPQHF.